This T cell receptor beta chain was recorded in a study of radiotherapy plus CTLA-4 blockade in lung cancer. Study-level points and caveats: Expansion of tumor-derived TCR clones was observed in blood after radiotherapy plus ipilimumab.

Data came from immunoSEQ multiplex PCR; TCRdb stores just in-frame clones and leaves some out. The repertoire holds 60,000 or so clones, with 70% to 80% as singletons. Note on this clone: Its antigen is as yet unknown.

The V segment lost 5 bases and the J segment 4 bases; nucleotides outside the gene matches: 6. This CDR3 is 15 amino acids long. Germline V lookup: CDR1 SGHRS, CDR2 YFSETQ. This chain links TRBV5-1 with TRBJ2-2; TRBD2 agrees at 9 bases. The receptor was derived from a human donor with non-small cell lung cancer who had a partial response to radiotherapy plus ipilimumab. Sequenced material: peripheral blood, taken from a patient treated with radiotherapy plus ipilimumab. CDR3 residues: CASRDTSGPTGELFF. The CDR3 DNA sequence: TGCGCCAGCAGGGATACTAGCGGGCCCACCGGGGAGCTGTTTTTT.